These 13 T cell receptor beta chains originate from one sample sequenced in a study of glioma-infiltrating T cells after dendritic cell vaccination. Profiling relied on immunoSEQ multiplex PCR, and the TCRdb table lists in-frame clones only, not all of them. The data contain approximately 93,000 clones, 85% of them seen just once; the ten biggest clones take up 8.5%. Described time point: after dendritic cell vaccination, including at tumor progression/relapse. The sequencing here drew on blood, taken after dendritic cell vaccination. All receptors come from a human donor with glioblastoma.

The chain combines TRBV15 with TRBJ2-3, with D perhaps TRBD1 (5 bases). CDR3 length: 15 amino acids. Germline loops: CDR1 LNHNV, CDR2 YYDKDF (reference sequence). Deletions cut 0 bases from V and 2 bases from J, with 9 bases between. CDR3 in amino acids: CATSRDRGFTDTQYF. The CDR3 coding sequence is TGTGCCACCAGCAGAGATAGGGGATTCACAGATACGCAGTATTTT.

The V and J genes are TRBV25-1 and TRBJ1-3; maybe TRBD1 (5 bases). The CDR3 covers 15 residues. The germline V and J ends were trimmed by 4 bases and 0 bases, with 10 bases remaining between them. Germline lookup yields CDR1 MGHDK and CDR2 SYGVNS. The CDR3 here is CASSGQGFSGNTIYF. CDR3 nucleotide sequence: TGTGCCAGCAGTGGTCAGGGTTTCTCTGGAAACACCATATATTTT.

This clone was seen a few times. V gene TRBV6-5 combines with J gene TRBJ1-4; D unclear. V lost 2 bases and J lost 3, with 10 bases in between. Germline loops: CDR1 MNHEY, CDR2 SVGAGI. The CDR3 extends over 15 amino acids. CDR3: CASSYRRASNEKLFF. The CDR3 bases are TGTGCCAGCAGTTACCGGAGGGCTTCTAATGAAAAACTGTTTTTT.

The CDR3 coding sequence is TGTGCCAGCAGCGCGTCAGGACAGAGAAGCTCCTACGAGCAGTACTTC. The encoded protein is CASSASGQRSSYEQYF. The chain employs TRBV7-2 and TRBJ2-7, with a possible D match to TRBD1 (6 bases). V lost 5 bases to trimming and J lost 0 bases, with 17 bases between them. This CDR3 has 16 residues. From germline, CDR1 is SGHTA and CDR2 FQGNSA.

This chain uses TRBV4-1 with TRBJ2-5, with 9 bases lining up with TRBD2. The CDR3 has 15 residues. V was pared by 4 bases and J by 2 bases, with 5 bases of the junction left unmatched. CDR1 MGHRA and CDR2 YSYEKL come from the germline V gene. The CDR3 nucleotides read TGCGCCAGCAGCCCAGGAACTAGCGGGCAAGAGACCCAGTACTTC. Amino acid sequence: CASSPGTSGQETQYF.

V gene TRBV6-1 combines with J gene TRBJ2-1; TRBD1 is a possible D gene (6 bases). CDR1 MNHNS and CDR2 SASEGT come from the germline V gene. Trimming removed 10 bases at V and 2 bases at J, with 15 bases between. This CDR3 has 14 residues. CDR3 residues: CATLGQSTYNEQFF. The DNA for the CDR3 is TGTGCCACCCTTGGACAGTCAACCTACAATGAGCAGTTCTTC.

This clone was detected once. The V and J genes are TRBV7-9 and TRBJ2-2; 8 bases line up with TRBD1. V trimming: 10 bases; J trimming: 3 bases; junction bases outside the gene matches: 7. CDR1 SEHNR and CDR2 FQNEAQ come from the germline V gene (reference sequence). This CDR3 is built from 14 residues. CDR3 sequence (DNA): TGTGCCACCCCGACAGGGGAGGACACCGGGGAGCTGTTTTTT. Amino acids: CATPTGEDTGELFF.

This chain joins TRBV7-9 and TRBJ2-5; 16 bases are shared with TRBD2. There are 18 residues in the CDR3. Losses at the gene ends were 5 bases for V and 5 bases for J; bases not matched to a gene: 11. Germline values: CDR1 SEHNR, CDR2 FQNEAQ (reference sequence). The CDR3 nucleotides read TGTGCCAGCAGCCCGACCCGTGGGACTAGCGGGGGGGTGGAGACCCAGTACTTC. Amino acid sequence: CASSPTRGTSGGVETQYF.

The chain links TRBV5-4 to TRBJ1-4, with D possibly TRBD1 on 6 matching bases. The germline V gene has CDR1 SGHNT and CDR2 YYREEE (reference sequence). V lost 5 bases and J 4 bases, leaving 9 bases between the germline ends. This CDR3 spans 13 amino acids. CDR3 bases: TGTGCCAGCAGAGGACAGAATAATGAAAAACTGTTTTTT. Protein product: CASRGQNNEKLFF.

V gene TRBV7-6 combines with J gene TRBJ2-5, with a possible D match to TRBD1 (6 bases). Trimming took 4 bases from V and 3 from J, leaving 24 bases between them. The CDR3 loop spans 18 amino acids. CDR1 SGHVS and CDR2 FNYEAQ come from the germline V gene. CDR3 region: CASSSYSLYRDKKETQYF. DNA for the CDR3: TGTGCCAGCAGCTCATATAGCCTGTACAGGGACAAAAAAGAGACCCAGTACTTC.

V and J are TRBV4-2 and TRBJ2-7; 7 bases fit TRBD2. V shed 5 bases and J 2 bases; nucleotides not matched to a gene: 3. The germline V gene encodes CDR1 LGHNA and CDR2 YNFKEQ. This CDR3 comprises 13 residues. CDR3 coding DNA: TGTGCCAGCAGCGAGAGCGGGACCTACGAGCAGTACTTC. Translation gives CASSESGTYEQYF.

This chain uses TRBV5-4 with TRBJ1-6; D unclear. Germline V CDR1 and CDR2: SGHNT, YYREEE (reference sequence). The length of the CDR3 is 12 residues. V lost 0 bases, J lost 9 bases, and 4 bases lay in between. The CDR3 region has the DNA TGTGCCAGCAGCTTGGACAGTTCACCCCTCCACTTT. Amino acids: CASSLDSSPLHF.

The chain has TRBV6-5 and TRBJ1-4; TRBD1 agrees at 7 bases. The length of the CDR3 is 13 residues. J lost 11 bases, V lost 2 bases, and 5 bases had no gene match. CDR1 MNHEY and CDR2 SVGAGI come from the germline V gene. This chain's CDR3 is CASSYRGPQKLFF. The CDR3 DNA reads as TGTGCCAGCAGTTACAGGGGGCCACAGAAACTGTTTTTT.